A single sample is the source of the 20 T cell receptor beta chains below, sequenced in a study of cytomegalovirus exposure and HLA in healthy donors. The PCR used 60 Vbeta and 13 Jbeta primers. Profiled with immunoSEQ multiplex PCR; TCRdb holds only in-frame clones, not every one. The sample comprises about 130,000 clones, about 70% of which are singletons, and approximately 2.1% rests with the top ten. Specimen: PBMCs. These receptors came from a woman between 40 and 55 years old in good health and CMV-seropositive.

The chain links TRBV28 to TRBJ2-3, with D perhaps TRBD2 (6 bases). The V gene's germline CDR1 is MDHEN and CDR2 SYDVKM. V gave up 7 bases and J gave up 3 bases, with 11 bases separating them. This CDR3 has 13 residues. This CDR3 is CASTMGGTDTQYF. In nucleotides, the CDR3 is TGTGCCAGCACCATGGGGGGAACAGATACGCAGTATTTT.

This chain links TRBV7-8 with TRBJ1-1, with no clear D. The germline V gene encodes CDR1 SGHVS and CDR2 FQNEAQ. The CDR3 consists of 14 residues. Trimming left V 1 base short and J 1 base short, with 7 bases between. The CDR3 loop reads CASSLGAANTEAFF. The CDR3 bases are TGTGCCAGCAGCTTAGGGGCAGCGAACACTGAAGCTTTCTTT.

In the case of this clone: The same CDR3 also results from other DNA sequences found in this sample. CDR3 region: CASSPQGNTEAFF. The CDR3 bases are TGTGCCAGCAGCCCCCAGGGGAACACTGAAGCTTTCTTT. The chain combines TRBV7-2 with TRBJ1-1; D is possibly TRBD1 (5 bases). Per the germline V gene, CDR1 is SGHTA and CDR2 is FQGNSA. The CDR3 contains 13 residues. V dropped 5 bases and J dropped 1 base, with 8 bases sitting between them.

The CDR3 loop is CASSFPGIYNEQFF. CDR3 sequence (DNA): TGTGCCAGCAGCTTCCCCGGGATTTACAATGAGCAGTTCTTC. The V call is TRBV7-2, the J call TRBJ2-1; TRBD2 might be the D (5 bases). The CDR3 is 14 amino acids. V shed 3 bases and J shed 4 bases, with 10 bases lying between them. Germline values: CDR1 SGHTA, CDR2 FQGNSA.

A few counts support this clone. Here the CDR3 reads CASSAGFGSNYGYTF. For the CDR3, the DNA is TGTGCCAGCAGCGCCGGTTTCGGTAGTAACTATGGCTACACCTTC. The gene calls are TRBV7-2 and TRBJ1-2; D is unclear. CDR1 and CDR2 from the germline V gene are SGHTA and FQGNSA. Deletions cut 5 bases from V and 1 base from J, with 14 bases between. The CDR3 is 15 residues long. Full variable domain (remainder filled in from reference TRBV7-2 and TRBJ1-2): GAGVSQSPSNKVTEKGKDVELRCDPISGHTALYWYRQSLGQGLEFLIYFQGNSAPDKSGLPSDRFSAERTGGSVSTLTIQRTQQEDSAVYLCASSAGFGSNYGYTFGSGTRLTVV.

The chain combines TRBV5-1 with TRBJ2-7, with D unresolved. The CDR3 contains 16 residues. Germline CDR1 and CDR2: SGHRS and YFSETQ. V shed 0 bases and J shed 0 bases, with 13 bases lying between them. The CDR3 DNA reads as TGCGCCAGCAGCTTGGATCGGTACGCCAACTCCTACGAGCAGTACTTC. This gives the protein CASSLDRYANSYEQYF.

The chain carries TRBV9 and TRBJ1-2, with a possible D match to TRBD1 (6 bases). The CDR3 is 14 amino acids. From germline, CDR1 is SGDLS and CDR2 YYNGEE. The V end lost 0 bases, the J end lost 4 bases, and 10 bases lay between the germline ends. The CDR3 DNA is TGTGCCAGCAGCGTAGACAGGGAGGGCTATGGCTACACCTTC. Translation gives CASSVDREGYGYTF.

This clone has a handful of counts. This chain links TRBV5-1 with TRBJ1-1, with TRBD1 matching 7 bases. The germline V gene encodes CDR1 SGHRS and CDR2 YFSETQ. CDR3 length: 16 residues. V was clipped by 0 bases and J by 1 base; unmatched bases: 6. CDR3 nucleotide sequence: TGCGCCAGCAGCTTGGGCAGAACAGGGGCGAACACTGAAGCTTTCTTT. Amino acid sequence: CASSLGRTGANTEAFF.

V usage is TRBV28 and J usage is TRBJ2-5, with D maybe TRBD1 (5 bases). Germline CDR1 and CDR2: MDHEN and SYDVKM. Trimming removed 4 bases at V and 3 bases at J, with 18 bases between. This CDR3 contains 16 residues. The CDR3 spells CASSSHTLRQKETQYF. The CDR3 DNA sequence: TGTGCCAGCAGTTCTCATACCCTCAGACAGAAAGAGACCCAGTACTTC.

CDR3 bases: TGTGCCAGCAGTTCTACGGGACAGGGTTATGGCTACACCTTC. It translates to CASSSTGQGYGYTF. The chain recombines TRBV5-4 with TRBJ1-2, with 9 bases that match TRBD1. The V gene end was trimmed by 5 bases and the J gene end by 5 bases; junction bases not matched to a gene: 7. Germline V gives CDR1 SGHNT, CDR2 YYREEE (reference sequence). There are 14 residues in the CDR3.

The CDR3 nucleotides read TGTGCCTGGAGTTCCCGGCAGGGTGACAATCAGCCCCAGCATTTT. The encoded protein is CAWSSRQGDNQPQHF. This chain uses TRBV30 with TRBJ1-5, with D possibly matching TRBD1 (5 bases). V lost 2 bases to trimming and J lost 3 bases, with 14 bases between them. CDR1 is GTSNPN and CDR2 is SVGIG in the germline V gene (reference sequence). CDR3 length equals 15 residues.

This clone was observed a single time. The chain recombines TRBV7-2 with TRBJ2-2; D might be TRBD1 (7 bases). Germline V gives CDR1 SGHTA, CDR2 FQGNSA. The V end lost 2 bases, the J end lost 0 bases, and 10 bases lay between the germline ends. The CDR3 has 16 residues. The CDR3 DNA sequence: TGTGCCAGCAGCTTACAGGGGGGTCCGAACACCGGGGAGCTGTTTTTT. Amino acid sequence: CASSLQGGPNTGELFF. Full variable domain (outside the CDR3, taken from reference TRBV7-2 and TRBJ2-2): GAGVSQSPSNKVTEKGKDVELRCDPISGHTALYWYRQSLGQGLEFLIYFQGNSAPDKSGLPSDRFSAERTGGSVSTLTIQRTQQEDSAVYLCASSLQGGPNTGELFFGEGSRLTVL.

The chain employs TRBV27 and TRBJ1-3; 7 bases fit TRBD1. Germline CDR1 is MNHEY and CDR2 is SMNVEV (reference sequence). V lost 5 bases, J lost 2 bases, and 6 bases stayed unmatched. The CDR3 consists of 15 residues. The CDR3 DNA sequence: TGTGCCAGCAGTCTTCGACAGGGAACTGGAAACACCATATATTTT. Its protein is CASSLRQGTGNTIYF.

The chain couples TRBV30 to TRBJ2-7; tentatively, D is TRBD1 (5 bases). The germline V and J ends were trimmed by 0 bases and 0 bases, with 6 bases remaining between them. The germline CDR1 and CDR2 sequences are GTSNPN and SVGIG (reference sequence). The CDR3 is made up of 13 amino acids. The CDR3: CAWSVGVSYEQYF. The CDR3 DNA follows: TGTGCCTGGAGTGTAGGGGTCTCCTACGAGCAGTACTTC.

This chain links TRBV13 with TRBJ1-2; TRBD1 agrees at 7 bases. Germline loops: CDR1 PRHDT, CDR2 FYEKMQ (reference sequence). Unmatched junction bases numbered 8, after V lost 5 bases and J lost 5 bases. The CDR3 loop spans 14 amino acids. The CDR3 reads CASSVPYRGYGYTF. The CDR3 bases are TGTGCCAGCAGCGTACCCTACAGGGGATATGGCTACACCTTC.

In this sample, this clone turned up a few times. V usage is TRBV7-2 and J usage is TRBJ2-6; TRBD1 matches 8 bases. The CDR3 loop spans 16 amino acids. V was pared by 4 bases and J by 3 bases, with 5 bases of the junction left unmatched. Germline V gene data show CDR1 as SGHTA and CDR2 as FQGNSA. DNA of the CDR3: TGTGCCAGCAGCTCCCAGGGGGCTTTTGGGGCCAACGTCCTGACTTTC. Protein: CASSSQGAFGANVLTF.

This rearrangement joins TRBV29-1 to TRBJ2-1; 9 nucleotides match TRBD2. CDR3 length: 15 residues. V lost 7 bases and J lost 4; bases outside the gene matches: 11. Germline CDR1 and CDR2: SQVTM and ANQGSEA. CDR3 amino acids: CSARVGGRAYNEQFF. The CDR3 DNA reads TGCAGCGCCCGCGTTGGCGGGAGGGCGTACAATGAGCAGTTCTTC.

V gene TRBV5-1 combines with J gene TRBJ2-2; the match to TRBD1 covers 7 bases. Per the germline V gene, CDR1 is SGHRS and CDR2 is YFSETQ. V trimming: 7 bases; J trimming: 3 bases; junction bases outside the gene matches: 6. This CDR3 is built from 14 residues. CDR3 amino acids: CASRRQGDTGELFF. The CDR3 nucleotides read TGCGCCAGCCGGAGACAGGGCGACACCGGGGAGCTGTTTTTT. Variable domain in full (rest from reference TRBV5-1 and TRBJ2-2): KAGVTQTPRYLIKTRGQQVTLSCSPISGHRSVSWYQQTPGQGLQFLFEYFSETQRNKGNFPGRFSGRQFSNSRSEMNVSTLELGDSALYLCASRRQGDTGELFFGEGSRLTVL.

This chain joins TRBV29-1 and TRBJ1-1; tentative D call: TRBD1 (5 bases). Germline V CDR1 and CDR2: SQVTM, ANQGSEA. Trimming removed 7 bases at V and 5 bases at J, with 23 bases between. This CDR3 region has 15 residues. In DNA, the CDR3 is TGCAGCGCTGGACCGGTGCAGGGAGGAAGGACTGAAGCTTTCTTT. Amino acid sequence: CSAGPVQGGRTEAFF.

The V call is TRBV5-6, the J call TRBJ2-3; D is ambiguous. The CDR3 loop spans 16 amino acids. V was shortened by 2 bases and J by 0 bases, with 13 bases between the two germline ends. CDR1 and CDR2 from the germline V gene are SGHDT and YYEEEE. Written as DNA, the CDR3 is TGTGCCAGCAGCTTAGAGTTGTACAGTAGCACAGATACGCAGTATTTT. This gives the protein CASSLELYSSTDTQYF.